These 15 T cell receptor beta chains came from one sample sequenced in a study of CD8 T cells in Susac syndrome. With random hexamers, reverse transcription was performed on about 0.45 to 1 ug of RNA. In TCRdb, the immunoSEQ multiplex PCR reads were re-called with MiXCR into one record per CDR3 protein. The sample records about 300,000 distinct CDR3 sequences, approximately 90% being singletons. What was sequenced was CD4+ T cells from PBMCs. Every receptor here comes from a human donor with multiple sclerosis.

The genes are TRBV24-1 and TRBJ1-2, with TRBD1 as a possible D gene (6 bases). The V gene lost 3 bases and the J gene lost 8 bases, with 15 bases spanning the gap. The CDR3 covers 14 residues. Germline CDR1 KGHDR, CDR2 SFDVKD. CDR3 in DNA: TGTGCCACCAGTGATAACGGACAGCCCGAGGGCTACACCTTC. Its translation is CATSDNGQPEGYTF.

This sequence joins TRBV12-3 or TRBV12-4 and TRBJ1-4, with D possibly being TRBD1 (5 bases). V lost 2 bases and J 5 bases, leaving 9 bases between the germline ends. This CDR3 contains 14 residues. The CDR3 here is CASSLNRPNEKLFF. CDR3 coding DNA: TGTGCCAGCAGTTTAAACAGGCCGAATGAAAAACTGTTTTTT.

The chain has TRBV27 and TRBJ2-3; 7 positions match TRBD2. V shed 2 bases, J shed 7 bases, and the junction held 9 bases outside the gene matches. The CDR3 consists of 15 residues. Germline CDR1 reads MNHEY; CDR2 reads SMNVEV (reference sequence). In nucleotides, the CDR3 is TGTGCCAGCAGTTTAACGGGCGGGAGCACGAATACGCAGTATTTT. Amino acids: CASSLTGGSTNTQYF.

This chain links TRBV19 with TRBJ1-1; D call uncertain. The CDR3 extends over 13 amino acids. The germline gives CDR1 LNHDA, CDR2 SQIVND (reference sequence). V lost 3 bases and J lost 6, with 11 bases in between. The CDR3 sequence is CASSIAGISEAFF. The CDR3 nucleotides read TGTGCCAGTAGTATCGCAGGTATCTCTGAAGCTTTCTTT.

This chain links TRBV7-9 with TRBJ1-4; D may be TRBD1 (6 bases). V gave up 0 bases and J gave up 2 bases, with 19 bases separating them. Germline V gives CDR1 SEHNR, CDR2 FQNEAQ (reference sequence). This CDR3 has 19 amino acids. The CDR3 DNA is TGTGCCAGCAGCTTAGCCAGGGGACAAGGACTTCAGACTAATGAAAAACTGTTTTTT. This gives the protein CASSLARGQGLQTNEKLFF. The entire variable domain, with the rest obtained from reference TRBV7-9 and TRBJ1-4, is as follows: DTGVSQNPRHKITKRGQNVTFRCDPISEHNRLYWYRQTLGQGPEFLTYFQNEAQLEKSRLLSDRFSAERPKGSFSTLEIQRTEQGDSAMYLCASSLARGQGLQTNEKLFFGSGTQLSVL.

The chain joins TRBV29-1 to TRBJ1-1; D is uncertain. This CDR3 has 14 amino acids. CDR1 and CDR2 from the germline V gene are SQVTM and ANQGSEA. Trimming left V 5 bases short and J 1 base short, with 14 bases between. The CDR3 reads CSVQSTATNTEAFF. The CDR3, as DNA: TGCAGCGTTCAATCTACAGCTACGAACACTGAAGCTTTCTTT.

This clonotype appeared a few times. The genes are TRBV20-1 and TRBJ1-4; perhaps TRBD1 as D (5 bases). V was clipped by 0 bases and J by 1 base, with 18 bases between them. This CDR3 contains 18 residues. The germline gives CDR1 DFQATT, CDR2 SNEGSKA (reference sequence). CDR3 sequence (DNA): TGCAGTGCTAGAGATTTGATAGGGGAGAGGGGAACTAATGAAAAACTGTTTTTT. Amino acid sequence: CSARDLIGERGTNEKLFF.

This clonotype was seen only a few times. V gene TRBV25-1 combines with J gene TRBJ2-1, with D tentatively TRBD1 or TRBD2 (6 bases each). Between the trimmed V and J ends, which lost 4 bases and 7 bases, there was a span of 11 bases. The germline gives CDR1 MGHDK, CDR2 SYGVNS. CDR3 length equals 13 residues. CDR3 DNA: TGTGCCAGCAGTGTAACAGGGAGGAATGAGCAGTTCTTC. Residues: CASSVTGRNEQFF. The full variable domain, in which reference TRBV25-1 and TRBJ2-1 provide the parts outside the CDR3, is EADIYQTPRYLVIGTGKKITLECSQTMGHDKMYWYQQDPGMELHLIHYSYGVNSTEKGDLSSESTVSRIRTEHFPLTLESARPSHTSQYLCASSVTGRNEQFFGPGTRLTVL.

CDR3 DNA: TGCAGTGCTGGAGCGACAGGGGACCAGCCCCAGCATTTT. Translated: CSAGATGDQPQHF. V is TRBV20-1 and J is TRBJ1-5, with 8 positions matching TRBD1. J gave up 7 bases and V 5 bases, and 7 bases lay outside the gene matches. The CDR3 has 13 residues. Germline V gene lookup returns CDR1 DFQATT and CDR2 SNEGSKA (reference sequence).

The rearrangement joins TRBV5-1 to TRBJ1-1, with D unclear. Germline assignment: CDR1 SGHRS and CDR2 YFSETQ. V lost 4 bases and J 3 bases, leaving 16 bases between the germline ends. The CDR3 loop spans 15 amino acids. The CDR3 reads CASSQEVGTDTEAFF. The CDR3 DNA is TGCGCCAGCAGCCAGGAGGTGGGCACGGACACTGAAGCTTTCTTT.

This chain joins TRBV11-2 and TRBJ2-7; 14 nucleotides line up with TRBD2. CDR1 and CDR2 from the germline V gene are SGHAT and FQNNGV. The ends lost 3 bases at V and 2 bases at J; junction bases unmatched: 6. The CDR3 spans 17 residues. The CDR3 loop reads CASSFGTSGSFPYEQYF. CDR3 in DNA: TGTGCCAGCAGCTTCGGGACTAGCGGGAGTTTCCCCTACGAGCAGTACTTC.

This clonotype was detected a few times. This chain uses TRBV19 with TRBJ2-7, with D perhaps being TRBD1 or TRBD2 (7 bases each). The V gene lost 4 bases and the J gene lost 1 base, with 14 bases spanning the gap. This CDR3 has 15 residues. CDR1 LNHDA and CDR2 SQIVND come from the germline V gene (reference sequence). DNA of the CDR3: TGTGCCAGTAGTAGAGCGGGACAGACTTCCTACGAGCAGTACTTC. As protein: CASSRAGQTSYEQYF.

This rearrangement joins TRBV5-1 to TRBJ2-3; 7 bases are shared with TRBD1. Germline V gene sequence: CDR1 SGHRS, CDR2 YFSETQ. The CDR3 consists of 13 residues. Losses at the gene ends were 5 bases for V and 6 bases for J; bases not matched to a gene: 6. The DNA for the CDR3 is TGCGCCAGCAGTCGGGACAGCGTGGATACGCAGTATTTT. Translated, it gives CASSRDSVDTQYF.

The J gene is TRBJ1-1, the V gene TRBV11-1; D is possibly TRBD1 (6 bases). V was clipped by 3 bases and J by 1 base, with 12 bases between them. Germline V gene sequence: CDR1 SGHAT, CDR2 FQDESV (reference sequence). The CDR3 contains 15 residues. The CDR3 loop reads CASSFPGHSNTEAFF. Written as DNA, the CDR3 is TGTGCCAGCAGCTTTCCGGGACACTCGAACACTGAAGCTTTCTTT.

This clonotype was counted a few times. J is TRBJ2-6 and V is TRBV11-2; the D is unclear. Per germline, CDR1 SGHAT and CDR2 FQNNGV. The germline V and J ends were trimmed by 3 bases and 1 base, with 4 bases remaining between them. The CDR3 contains 14 residues. The CDR3 here is CASSFRSGANVLTF. The CDR3, as DNA: TGTGCCAGCAGCTTTCGATCTGGGGCCAACGTCCTGACTTTC. Variable domain in full (rest from reference TRBV11-2 and TRBJ2-6): EAGVAQSPRYKIIEKRQSVAFWCNPISGHATLYWYQQILGQGPKLLIQFQNNGVVDDSQLPKDRFSAERLKGVDSTLKIQPAKLEDSAVYLCASSFRSGANVLTFGAGSRLTVL.